Presented here are 8 T cell receptor beta chains from one specimen sequenced in a study of OX40 agonist ivuxolimab in advanced cancers. The table came from immunoSEQ multiplex PCR; TCRdb's copy has only in-frame clones and leaves some out. This sample has some 30,000 clones, with around 87% found just once. The source material was CD4+ or CD8+ T cells sorted from blood, sampled in a trial of the OX40 agonist ivuxolimab. These receptors all stem from an adult with an advanced solid tumor such as melanoma, head and neck, liver or kidney cancer.

This clone was counted a single time. The chain uses TRBV9 and TRBJ2-3, with 8 bases identical to TRBD2. The CDR3 is 17 amino acids. Per the germline V gene, CDR1 is SGDLS and CDR2 is YYNGEE. V lost 4 bases to trimming and J lost 6 bases; unmatched junction nucleotides: 16. The CDR3 spells CASSPSPSGLRGDTQYF. The CDR3, as DNA: TGTGCCAGCAGCCCCTCTCCTAGCGGGCTCCGAGGGGATACGCAGTATTTT.

The rearrangement links TRBV2 to TRBJ1-5; 10 nucleotides match TRBD1. The CDR3 covers 16 residues. Germline CDR1 and CDR2: SNHLY and FYNNEI. The V gene end was trimmed by 6 bases and the J gene end by 2 bases; junction bases not matched to a gene: 7. The CDR3 nucleotides are TGTGCCAGCAGAGCTACCGGGACAGGGGGCAATCAGCCCCAGCATTTT. Its protein is CASRATGTGGNQPQHF.

This chain joins TRBV19 and TRBJ1-1; D is ambiguous. CDR3 length: 13 residues. Trimming took 5 bases from V and 0 from J, leaving 7 bases between them. Germline V lookup: CDR1 LNHDA, CDR2 SQIVND (reference sequence). Here the CDR3 DNA reads TGTGCCAGTAGTCGGGATATGAACACTGAAGCTTTCTTT. Translating gives CASSRDMNTEAFF. The full variable domain, completed using reference TRBV19 and TRBJ1-1, is DGGITQSPKYLFRKEGQNVTLSCEQNLNHDAMYWYRQDPGQGLRLIYYSQIVNDFQKGDIAEGYSVSREKKESFPLTVTSAQKNPTAFYLCASSRDMNTEAFFGQGTRLTVV.

The chain uses TRBV28 and TRBJ2-3; TRBD2 matches 8 bases. This CDR3 has 17 amino acids. In germline, CDR1 is MDHEN, CDR2 SYDVKM. The ends lost 1 base at V and 0 bases at J; junction bases unmatched: 6. CDR3 protein: CASSLLRSSGSTDTQYF. The CDR3 DNA reads as TGTGCCAGCAGTTTATTGAGGTCTAGCGGGAGCACAGATACGCAGTATTTT.

V is TRBV7-2 and J is TRBJ2-2; D could derive from TRBD1 or TRBD2 (5 bases each). The CDR3 totals 16 residues. From germline, CDR1 is SGHTA and CDR2 FQGNSA. Trimming cost V 3 bases and J 6 bases, with 17 bases left between them. CDR3 sequence: CASSFAGDPMAGELFF. CDR3 bases: TGTGCCAGCAGCTTTGCCGGGGACCCCATGGCCGGGGAGCTGTTTTTT.

The genes are TRBV7-6 and TRBJ2-2; 9 bases align to TRBD1. V was pared by 5 bases and J by 3 bases, with 4 bases of the junction left unmatched. The CDR3 loop spans 15 amino acids. Germline V gives CDR1 SGHVS, CDR2 FNYEAQ. The CDR3 loop reads CASSVTGGHTGELFF. CDR3 nucleotides: TGTGCCAGCAGCGTAACAGGGGGCCACACCGGGGAGCTGTTTTTT.

The J gene is TRBJ2-3, the V gene TRBV7-9; TRBD2 matches 9 bases. This CDR3 region has 17 residues. The V gene end was trimmed by 5 bases and the J gene end by 4 bases; junction bases not matched to a gene: 13. CDR1 and CDR2 (germline): SEHNR, FQNEAQ (reference sequence). CDR3 residues: CASSHTPGLASADTQYF. The DNA for the CDR3 is TGTGCCAGCAGCCACACACCGGGACTAGCCAGTGCAGATACGCAGTATTTT.

This clone was seen a few times. The V and J genes are TRBV7-9 and TRBJ1-1, with D unresolved. Trimming removed 3 bases from V and 4 bases from J, with 9 bases in between. CDR1 is SEHNR, CDR2 FQNEAQ, per germline (reference sequence). There are 13 residues in the CDR3. Here the CDR3 reads CASSLTASTEAFF. In DNA form, the CDR3 reads TGTGCCAGCAGCTTGACGGCTAGCACTGAAGCTTTCTTT.